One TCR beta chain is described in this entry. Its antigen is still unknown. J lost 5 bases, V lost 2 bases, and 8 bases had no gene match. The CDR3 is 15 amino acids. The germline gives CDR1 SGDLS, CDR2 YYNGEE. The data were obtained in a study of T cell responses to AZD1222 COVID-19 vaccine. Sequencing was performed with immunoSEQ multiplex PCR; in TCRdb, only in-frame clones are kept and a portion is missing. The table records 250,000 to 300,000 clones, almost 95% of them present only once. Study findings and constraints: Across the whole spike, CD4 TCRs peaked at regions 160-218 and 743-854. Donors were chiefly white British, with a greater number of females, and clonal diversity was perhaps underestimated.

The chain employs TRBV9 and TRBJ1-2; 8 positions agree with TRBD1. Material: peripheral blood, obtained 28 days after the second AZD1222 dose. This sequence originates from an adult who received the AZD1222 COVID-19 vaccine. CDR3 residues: CASSVGQATIYGYTF. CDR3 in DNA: TGTGCCAGCAGCGTGGGACAGGCAACGATTTATGGCTACACCTTC.